One sample yielded the 20 T cell receptor beta chains listed below, sequenced in a study of T cells in localized non-small cell lung cancer. TCRdb keeps only in-frame clones here, not all; method: immunoSEQ multiplex PCR. Of over 6,000 clones detected, 90% to 95% appear once; the ten largest clones hold around 2.9%. Sequencing was performed on peripheral blood, taken before any cancer treatment. The source of these receptors is a woman aged 35 to 70 with stage I lung adenocarcinoma.

This chain links TRBV6-5 with TRBJ2-7; D gene uncertain. The germline V gene has CDR1 MNHEY and CDR2 SVGAGI. Deletions cut 0 bases from V and 0 bases from J, with 6 bases between. The length of the CDR3 is 14 residues. The CDR3 bases are TGTGCCAGCAGTTACTCGCTCAGCTCCTACGAGCAGTACTTC. Translating it yields CASSYSLSSYEQYF.

In DNA form, the CDR3 reads TGTGCCAGCAGCCACTGGACAGGTGCGGAGCAAGAGACCCAGTACTTC. As protein: CASSHWTGAEQETQYF. This chain uses TRBV14 with TRBJ2-5; 7 nucleotides agree with TRBD1. This CDR3 has 16 amino acids. The V gene end was trimmed by 3 bases and the J gene end by 2 bases; junction bases not matched to a gene: 9. Germline V lookup: CDR1 SGHDN, CDR2 FVKESK.

This sequence joins TRBV2 and TRBJ2-1; the D is unclear. CDR3 size: 14 residues. Germline CDR1 SNHLY, CDR2 FYNNEI. Deletions cut 4 bases from V and 9 bases from J, with 16 bases between. CDR3 amino acids: CASSGRAATGEQFF. Written as DNA, the CDR3 is TGTGCCAGCAGTGGGAGAGCCGCAACGGGTGAGCAGTTCTTC.

The chain combines TRBV27 with TRBJ1-2, with D tentatively TRBD1 (5 bases). The germline gives CDR1 MNHEY, CDR2 SMNVEV (reference sequence). V was shortened by 4 bases and J by 0 bases, with 12 bases between the two germline ends. The CDR3 extends over 15 amino acids. CDR3 nucleotides: TGTGCCAGCAGTTCCCCCGGGACTCCTAACTATGGCTACACCTTC. Protein sequence: CASSSPGTPNYGYTF.

This chain links TRBV6-9 with TRBJ2-1; tentatively, D is TRBD1 or TRBD2 (5 bases each). The CDR3 has 11 amino acids. Germline assignment: CDR1 MNHGY and CDR2 SVAAGI. V lost 11 bases, J lost 8 bases, and 13 bases lay in between. This chain's CDR3 is CAPPGPYEQFF. CDR3 coding DNA: TGTGCCCCCCCGGGACCCTATGAGCAGTTCTTC.

This clone was detected a few times. The chain carries TRBV5-1 and TRBJ2-3; the D is unclear. The germline V and J ends were trimmed by 0 bases and 2 bases, with 1 base remaining between them. Per germline, CDR1 SGHRS and CDR2 YFSETQ. The CDR3 length is 12 residues. The CDR3 bases are TGCGCCAGCAGCTTGGCCACAGATACGCAGTATTTT. Protein product: CASSLATDTQYF.

J is TRBJ2-1 and V is TRBV10-3; 10 bases align to TRBD1. This CDR3 has 14 residues. Trimming cost V 7 bases and J 9 bases; bases outside gene matches: 9. The germline gives CDR1 ENHRY, CDR2 SYGVKD. The CDR3: CAIKGDRGLREQFF. The CDR3 coding sequence is TGTGCCATCAAGGGGGACAGGGGCCTACGTGAGCAGTTCTTC.

This clone is categorized as large (0.1 to 1%). This chain connects TRBV4-2 to TRBJ2-6, with TRBD1 matching 7 bases. The CDR3 consists of 17 residues. The J segment lost 3 bases and the V segment lost 1 base, leaving 6 bases of the junction unmatched. Germline V gives CDR1 LGHNA, CDR2 YNFKEQ. In DNA form, the CDR3 reads TGTGCCAGCAGCCAAGGGGAGACAGGGTTTGGGGCCAACGTCCTGACTTTC. It encodes CASSQGETGFGANVLTF.

The chain links TRBV6-5 to TRBJ1-1, with D maybe TRBD1 (6 bases). Deletions cut 5 bases from V and 11 bases from J, with 18 bases between. From germline, CDR1 is MNHEY and CDR2 SVGAGI. The length of the CDR3 is 13 residues. CDR3 sequence (DNA): TGTGCCAGCAGTAAATTACAGGGTAGGGATGCTTTCTTT. Encoded protein: CASSKLQGRDAFF.

The chain is built from TRBV19 and TRBJ2-3, with D perhaps matching TRBD2 (6 bases). CDR1 and CDR2 from the germline V gene are LNHDA and SQIVND (reference sequence). The CDR3 contains 18 residues. Trimming removed 1 base at V and 0 bases at J, with 17 bases between. CDR3 in amino acids: CASSIGAGLRGSTDTQYF. DNA of the CDR3: TGTGCCAGTAGTATAGGGGCGGGGCTACGCGGGAGCACAGATACGCAGTATTTT.

This clone was seen more than once but under ten times. The rearrangement joins TRBV19 to TRBJ1-2; D not certain. V was clipped by 5 bases and J by 4 bases, with 5 bases between them. The V gene's germline CDR1 is LNHDA and CDR2 SQIVND (reference sequence). CDR3 length: 11 amino acids. CDR3 protein: CASSSSYGYTF. In DNA, the CDR3 is TGTGCCAGTAGTTCCAGCTATGGCTACACCTTC.

Regarding this clone: An end of the junction differs from the germline gene, which may be a read error. The chain uses TRBV7-2 and TRBJ2-3, with 10 positions matching TRBD2. The germline CDR1 and CDR2 sequences are SGHTA and FQGNSA. The CDR3 sequence is 13 residues long. Here the CDR3 reads CASSLAGGPGQYF. In nucleotides, the CDR3 is TGTGCCAGCAGTTTAGCGGGAGGCCCCGGGCAGTATTTT.

This chain connects TRBV5-1 to TRBJ2-2; 7 bases are a match to TRBD2. The CDR3 consists of 17 residues. Germline V gives CDR1 SGHRS, CDR2 YFSETQ. J gave up 0 bases and V 5 bases, and 10 bases lay outside the gene matches. CDR3 amino acids: CASSPRLAPSNTGELFF. In nucleotides, the CDR3 is TGCGCCAGCAGTCCCAGACTAGCCCCATCGAACACCGGGGAGCTGTTTTTT.

V usage is TRBV5-4 and J usage is TRBJ2-1; 9 bases map to TRBD2. Trimming removed 3 bases from V and 4 bases from J; junction bases left unmatched: 8. The CDR3 is made up of 16 amino acids. CDR1 and CDR2 (germline): SGHNT, YYREEE (reference sequence). The CDR3 DNA reads TGTGCCAGCAGCTACGGCGGGGGGGGCAAGTACAATGAGCAGTTCTTC. Translating gives CASSYGGGGKYNEQFF.

The chain carries TRBV6-1 and TRBJ1-5; D call uncertain. Trimming cost V 6 bases and J 2 bases, with 11 bases left between them. The CDR3 length is 14 residues. Germline loops: CDR1 MNHNS, CDR2 SASEGT. Here the CDR3 DNA reads TGTGCCAGCAGCGACGGACTAGGCAATCAGCCCCAGCATTTT. It codes for CASSDGLGNQPQHF.

This chain links TRBV7-8 with TRBJ2-1; 15 bases are shared with TRBD2. Germline CDR1 is SGHVS and CDR2 is FQNEAQ. V was clipped by 5 bases and J by 3 bases; unmatched bases: 11. This CDR3 is 19 amino acids long. The CDR3 DNA follows: TGTGCCAGCAGCCCCACCGGGACTAGCGGGAGGAGGGGCTACAATGAGCAGTTCTTC. Protein: CASSPTGTSGRRGYNEQFF.

The chain links TRBV5-6 to TRBJ2-2, with a possible D match to TRBD1 (5 bases). V shed 1 base and J shed 6 bases, with 7 bases lying between them. CDR3 length equals 13 residues. The germline CDR1 and CDR2 sequences are SGHDT and YYEEEE. Here the CDR3 DNA reads TGTGCCAGCAGCTTGTTAGGGGCCGGGGAGCTGTTTTTT. It is translated as CASSLLGAGELFF.

The chain links TRBV19 to TRBJ2-1; possibly TRBD2 for D (6 bases). Trimming took 1 base from V and 6 from J, leaving 10 bases between them. Germline-derived CDR1 and CDR2 are LNHDA and SQIVND (reference sequence). This CDR3 has 14 residues. The CDR3 reads CASSIGSGPNEQFF. CDR3 coding DNA: TGTGCCAGTAGTATAGGTAGCGGACCCAATGAGCAGTTCTTC.

The V call is TRBV4-1, the J call TRBJ2-7; TRBD1 matches at 7 bases. The germline V gene has CDR1 MGHRA and CDR2 YSYEKL. Trimming took 1 base from V and 4 from J; bases not matched to a gene: 7. CDR3 size: 15 residues. Here the CDR3 DNA reads TGCGCCAGCAGCCAAGGTCTAGGGGGCAGATACGAGCAGTACTTC. It encodes CASSQGLGGRYEQYF.

The chain combines TRBV2 with TRBJ2-3; 7 positions agree with TRBD2. The CDR3 runs 15 residues. Germline CDR1 SNHLY, CDR2 FYNNEI. Unmatched junction bases numbered 6, after V lost 0 bases and J lost 6 bases. The CDR3 loop is CASSEAAGETDTQYF. Here the CDR3 DNA reads TGTGCCAGCAGTGAAGCGGCGGGGGAGACGGATACGCAGTATTTT. The full variable domain, its missing parts supplied by reference TRBV2 and TRBJ2-3, is EPEVTQTPSHQVTQMGQEVILRCVPISNHLYFYWYRQILGQKVEFLVSFYNNEISEKSEIFDDQFSVERPDGSNFTLKIRSTKLEDSAMYFCASSEAAGETDTQYFGPGTRLTVL.